In this sample, the clone carrying this T cell receptor (beta chain) turned up a few times. The sample is drawn from a study of blood T cell repertoires in COVID-19. Assay: immunoSEQ multiplex PCR; the TCRdb copy retains only in-frame clones and omits some. Of about 100,000 clones listed, 80% to 90% are singletons. The sequence was obtained from a woman older than 75 with acute or convalescent COVID-19. Sequencing was done on a sample of peripheral blood.

CDR3 protein: CASSKAGQGAETQYF. DNA for the CDR3: TGTGCCAGCAGCAAGGCGGGACAGGGTGCGGAGACCCAGTACTTC. The chain carries TRBV11-2 and TRBJ2-5; the match to TRBD1 covers 9 bases. V dropped 5 bases and J dropped 5; count of bases not matched to a gene: 9. CDR1 and CDR2 from the germline V gene are SGHAT and FQNNGV. The CDR3 consists of 15 residues. Together with reference TRBV11-2 and TRBJ2-5, the CDR3 gives the full variable domain: EAGVAQSPRYKIIEKRQSVAFWCNPISGHATLYWYQQILGQGPKLLIQFQNNGVVDDSQLPKDRFSAERLKGVDSTLKIQPAKLEDSAVYLCASSKAGQGAETQYFGPGTRLLVL.